The next 11 T cell receptor beta chains were all read from a single sample in a study of T-cell memory formation after mild COVID-19. MiXCR, applied by TCRdb to the 5' RACE reads, yields one record per CDR3 protein. Here the sample spans roughly 340,000 distinct CDR3 sequences, more than 15% being singletons. Sequencing input: PBMCs or a T cell subset sorted from them (not recorded which). These TCRs come from a man younger than 35 who had mild COVID-19 (a few samples of this study predate the infection). Cell type and time point are not known.

This clonotype was counted a few times. The chain uses TRBV9 and TRBJ1-6, with D tentatively TRBD1 (5 bases). The CDR3 loop spans 13 amino acids. The V gene's germline CDR1 is SGDLS and CDR2 YYNGEE. Deletions cut 8 bases from V and 7 bases from J, with 13 bases between. CDR3: CARGPSPNSPLHF. In nucleotides, the CDR3 is TGTGCCAGGGGACCGTCCCCGAATTCACCCCTCCACTTT.

The chain combines TRBV24-1 with TRBJ1-6; tentatively, D is TRBD1 (6 bases). V gave up 2 bases and J gave up 8 bases, with 15 bases separating them. CDR3 length: 16 residues. Germline V gene lookup returns CDR1 KGHDR and CDR2 SFDVKD. This CDR3 is CATSDSSTGLDSPLHF. The CDR3 nucleotides read TGTGCCACCAGTGATTCGTCGACAGGATTAGATTCACCCCTCCACTTT.

V gene TRBV7-9 combines with J gene TRBJ2-5, with D tentatively TRBD1 or TRBD2 (6 bases each). The length of the CDR3 is 13 residues. Germline assignment: CDR1 SEHNR and CDR2 FQNEAQ (reference sequence). Trimming took off 7 bases at V and 5 bases at J, with 14 bases between the two ends. CDR3 bases: TGTGCCAGCAAGCTGGGGGGCCTCGAGACCCAGTACTTC. Protein: CASKLGGLETQYF. The complete variable domain, with remaining parts taken from reference TRBV7-9 and TRBJ2-5, reads DTGVSQNPRHKITKRGQNVTFRCDPISEHNRLYWYRQTLGQGPEFLTYFQNEAQLEKSRLLSDRFSAERPKGSFSTLEIQRTEQGDSAMYLCASKLGGLETQYFGPGTRLLVL.

This clonotype occurred a few times. The chain combines TRBV24-1 with TRBJ1-3, with D possibly TRBD1 on 5 matching bases. Trimming pared 5 bases from V and 0 bases from J, leaving 16 bases between. The germline V gene has CDR1 KGHDR and CDR2 SFDVKD. The CDR3 length is 17 residues. Here the CDR3 reads CATSGYRDRHSGNTIYF. CDR3 bases: TGTGCCACCAGTGGCTACCGGGACCGTCACTCTGGAAACACCATATATTTT.

This clonotype was detected a few times. V and J are TRBV2 and TRBJ2-7, with no clear D. The length of the CDR3 is 10 residues. The germline V gene encodes CDR1 SNHLY and CDR2 FYNNEI. The V and J ends lost 5 bases and 6 bases respectively, with 5 bases between them. The CDR3 DNA reads TGTGCCAGCAGTAGAGGCGAGCAGTACGTC. Translation gives CASSRGEQYV.

The genes are TRBV5-6 and TRBJ1-2, with TRBD1 matching 8 bases. Germline CDR1 and CDR2: SGHDT and YYEEEE. The CDR3 runs to 12 residues. The V segment lost 5 bases and the J segment 7 bases; nucleotides outside the gene matches: 4. CDR3 sequence: CASRFGTGGYTF. As DNA, the CDR3 is TGTGCCAGCAGATTCGGGACAGGTGGCTACACCTTC.

This clonotype was seen more than once but under ten times. The chain links TRBV7-9 to TRBJ2-1; D not resolved. V gave up 6 bases and J gave up 5 bases, with 8 bases separating them. The germline V gene encodes CDR1 SEHNR and CDR2 FQNEAQ (reference sequence). The CDR3 loop spans 12 amino acids. This CDR3 is CASSSLNNEQFF. Here the CDR3 DNA reads TGTGCCAGCAGTTCCCTTAACAATGAGCAGTTCTTC.

J is TRBJ2-5 and V is TRBV5-1; 12 bases are shared with TRBD2. The ends lost 1 base at V and 5 bases at J; junction bases unmatched: 3. Germline V CDR1 and CDR2: SGHRS, YFSETQ. This CDR3 has 15 amino acids. This CDR3 is CASSLPTSGGETQYF. For the CDR3, the DNA is TGCGCCAGCAGCTTGCCCACTAGCGGGGGGGAGACCCAGTACTTC. The complete variable domain, with remaining parts taken from reference TRBV5-1 and TRBJ2-5, reads KAGVTQTPRYLIKTRGQQVTLSCSPISGHRSVSWYQQTPGQGLQFLFEYFSETQRNKGNFPGRFSGRQFSNSRSEMNVSTLELGDSALYLCASSLPTSGGETQYFGPGTRLLVL.

The chain is built from TRBV4-2 and TRBJ2-5; 9 bases match TRBD2. The trim removed 2 bases at V and 5 bases at J, leaving 9 bases unmatched. Germline values: CDR1 LGHNA, CDR2 YNFKEQ. The CDR3 has 16 amino acids. Here the CDR3 reads CASSQPQAGGRETQYF. The CDR3 DNA reads as TGTGCCAGCAGCCAACCGCAAGCGGGGGGAAGGGAGACCCAGTACTTC.

The chain joins TRBV27 to TRBJ2-1, with TRBD2 matching over 12 bases. The V gene's germline CDR1 is MNHEY and CDR2 SMNVEV (reference sequence). The CDR3 extends over 15 amino acids. The J segment lost 9 bases and the V segment lost 5 bases, leaving 8 bases of the junction unmatched. In DNA form, the CDR3 reads TGTGCCAGCAGTACCACCCGACTAGCGGGGGTTGAGCAGTTCTTC. This codes for CASSTTRLAGVEQFF.

This clonotype was counted between two and nine times. The chain combines TRBV7-9 with TRBJ2-3, with 11 positions matching TRBD2. Germline V gene lookup returns CDR1 SEHNR and CDR2 FQNEAQ (reference sequence). With V trimmed by 1 base and J by 2 bases, 8 bases remained unmatched. The CDR3 length is 18 residues. The CDR3 reads CASSLVGPTSGATDTQYF. CDR3 bases: TGTGCCAGCAGCTTAGTTGGTCCGACTAGCGGGGCCACAGATACGCAGTATTTT.